Listed below are T cell receptor beta chains from one sample, sequenced in a study of identical twins. A single record per CDR3 protein comes from TCRdb applying MiXCR to the 5' RACE reads. Here the sample spans over 250,000 distinct CDR3 sequences, 7.5% to 9.5% being singletons. The data also belong to a second study, concerning yellow fever vaccine responses in identical twins.

Sequences were obtained from CD8+ T cells sorted from blood. These receptor sequences come from a woman younger than 30 in good health. CDR3s include the opening cysteine and the closing phenylalanine or tryptophan. D genes are given only for firm matches. Clone size is given for some rows only: seen once, a few or many times, or a class if the clone is expanded.

DNA,CDR3,J,size,length,V,D
TGCAGTGCTCTCATAGCGGGCAATGAGCAGTTCTTC,CSALIAGNEQFF,TRBJ2-1,many,12,TRBV20-1,TRBD2
TGTGCCAGCACGAAAGGGACCGGGGAGCTGTTTTTT,CASTKGTGELFF,TRBJ2-2,few,12,TRBV6-5,.
TGTGCCAGCAGCCCTCAGCGGGGGTCCTACGAGCAGTACTTC,CASSPQRGSYEQYF,TRBJ2-7,few,14,TRBV7-9,TRBD2
TGTGCCAGCAGTCCGGGACTAGCGCGTGAGCAGTTCTTC,CASSPGLAREQFF,TRBJ2-1,few,13,TRBV7-9,TRBD2
TGTGCCAGCAGTTGGGGCGCTAATGAAAAACTGTTTTTT,CASSWGANEKLFF,TRBJ1-4,.,13,TRBV6-5,.
TGCGCCAGCAGCTTGGTGCCAGGGGAGATGAACACTGAAGCTTTCTTT,CASSLVPGEMNTEAFF,TRBJ1-1,few,16,TRBV5-1,.
TGCGCCAGCAGCTTGTTTGCGGGACTTGAGACCCAGTACTTC,CASSLFAGLETQYF,TRBJ2-5,.,14,TRBV5-1,.
TGCAGCGTCGTAGCGGGGGGGCCCTACAATGAGCAGTTCTTC,CSVVAGGPYNEQFF,TRBJ2-1,many,14,TRBV29-1,TRBD2
TGTGCCAGCACTCCTGGACTAACTACCAGGGAGCTGTTTTTT,CASTPGLTTRELFF,TRBJ2-2,.,14,TRBV12-3/TRBV12-4,.
TGTGCCAGCAGCTTACCGGGACTAGCGCCCAACACCGGGGAGCTGTTTTTT,CASSLPGLAPNTGELFF,TRBJ2-2,few,17,TRBV7-9,TRBD2
TGCGCCAGCAGCGAGCGGGAGGACTACAATGAGCAGTTCTTC,CASSEREDYNEQFF,TRBJ2-1,.,14,TRBV4-3,TRBD2
TGTGCCAGCAGCCCAGGGACTAGCTTAGAGACCCAGTACTTC,CASSPGTSLETQYF,TRBJ2-5,many,14,TRBV6-2/TRBV6-3,TRBD2
TGTGCCAGCAGTTTATACCAAGCAGGTTTCAATGAGCAGTTCTTC,CASSLYQAGFNEQFF,TRBJ2-1,.,15,TRBV27,.
TGTGCCAGCAGTCCCGGGACTCGAGCAGACTACGAGCAGTACTTC,CASSPGTRADYEQYF,TRBJ2-7,.,15,TRBV25-1,.
TGCAGTGCTACACCCCCGCTGTCGAGCTCCTACAATGAGCAGTTCTTC,CSATPPLSSSYNEQFF,TRBJ2-1,many,16,TRBV20-1,.
TGTGCCAGCAGCGTTACTAGCGGGTTTTCGTGGGAGACCCAGTACTTC,CASSVTSGFSWETQYF,TRBJ2-5,few,16,TRBV6-2/TRBV6-3,TRBD2
TGTGCCAGCAGTTTATTGGGAGTCAACAATGAGCAGTTCTTC,CASSLLGVNNEQFF,TRBJ2-1,.,14,TRBV27,.
TGCAGCGTTGAATCGGCCCCCGAGCGAGATACGCAGTATTTT,CSVESAPERDTQYF,TRBJ2-3,many,14,TRBV29-1,.
TGCGCCAGCAGCTTGGGGGGACTACCGACCTACAATGAGCAGTTCTTC,CASSLGGLPTYNEQFF,TRBJ2-1,.,16,TRBV5-1,TRBD2
TGTGCCAGCAGTGACTGGACTAGCGGGAGCCTTGGACACGAGCAGTACTTC,CASSDWTSGSLGHEQYF,TRBJ2-7,many,17,TRBV2,TRBD2
TGCGCCAGCAGCCAAGGGGCAGGGGGCAGACAGCCCCAGCATTTT,CASSQGAGGRQPQHF,TRBJ1-5,many,15,TRBV4-1,TRBD1
TGTGCCAGCAGCTTAGAGGCGGGGCGGAGTTCACCCCTCCACTTT,CASSLEAGRSSPLHF,TRBJ1-6,few,15,TRBV7-8,.
TGTGCCAGCAGCGCCTACAAAGAGAACACCGGGGAGCTGTTTTTT,CASSAYKENTGELFF,TRBJ2-2,few,15,TRBV13,.
TGTGCCAGCAGCGAGACAGGGGTGTTGGAGACCCAGTACTTC,CASSETGVLETQYF,TRBJ2-5,few,14,TRBV27,TRBD1
TGTGCCAGCAGCTTAGGGGCCGGTCTGGGTCCTGCGGGGACCCAGTACTTC,CASSLGAGLGPAGTQYF,TRBJ2-5,many,17,TRBV11-2,.
TGCAGTGCTAAGACACGACAGGTGCCCGAGCAGTACTTC,CSAKTRQVPEQYF,TRBJ2-7,many,13,TRBV20-1,.